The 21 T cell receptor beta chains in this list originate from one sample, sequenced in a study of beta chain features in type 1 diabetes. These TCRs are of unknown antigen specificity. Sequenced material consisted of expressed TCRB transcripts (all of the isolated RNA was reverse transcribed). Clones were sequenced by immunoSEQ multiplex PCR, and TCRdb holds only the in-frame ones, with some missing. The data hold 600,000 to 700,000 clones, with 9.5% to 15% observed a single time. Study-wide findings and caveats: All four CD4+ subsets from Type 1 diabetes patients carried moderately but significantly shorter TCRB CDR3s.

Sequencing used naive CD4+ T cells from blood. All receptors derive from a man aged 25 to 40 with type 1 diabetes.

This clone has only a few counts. The CDR3 DNA is TGTGCCCCGGAAGTCTCTGGGGCCAACGTCCTGACTTTC. This gives the protein CAPEVSGANVLTF. This rearrangement joins TRBV15 to TRBJ2-6; D remains ambiguous. Germline-derived CDR1 and CDR2 are LNHNV and YYDKDF (reference sequence). V gave up 11 bases and J gave up 0 bases, with 8 bases separating them. This CDR3 comprises 13 residues. The full variable domain, with the rest looked up from reference TRBV15 and TRBJ2-6, is DAMVIQNPRYQVTQFGKPVTLSCSQTLNHNVMYWYQQKSSQAPKLLFHYYDKDFNNEADTPDNFQSRRPNTSFCFLDIRSPGLGDTAMYLCAPEVSGANVLTFGAGSRLTVL.

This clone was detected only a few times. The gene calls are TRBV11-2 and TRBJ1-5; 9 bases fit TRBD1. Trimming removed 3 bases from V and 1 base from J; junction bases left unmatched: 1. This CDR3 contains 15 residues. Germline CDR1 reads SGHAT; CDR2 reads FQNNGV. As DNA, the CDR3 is TGTGCCAGCAGCTTGGACAGGGGCAGCAATCAGCCCCAGCATTTT. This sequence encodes CASSLDRGSNQPQHF. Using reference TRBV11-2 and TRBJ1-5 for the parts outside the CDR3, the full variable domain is EAGVAQSPRYKIIEKRQSVAFWCNPISGHATLYWYQQILGQGPKLLIQFQNNGVVDDSQLPKDRFSAERLKGVDSTLKIQPAKLEDSAVYLCASSLDRGSNQPQHFGDGTRLSIL.

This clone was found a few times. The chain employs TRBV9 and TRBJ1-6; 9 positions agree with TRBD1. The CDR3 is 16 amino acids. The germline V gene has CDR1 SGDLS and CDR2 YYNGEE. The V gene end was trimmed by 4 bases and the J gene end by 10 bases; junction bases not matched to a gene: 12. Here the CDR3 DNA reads TGTGCCAGCAGCCCTAGAGTCCGGACAGGGGTCTCACCCCTCCACTTT. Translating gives CASSPRVRTGVSPLHF. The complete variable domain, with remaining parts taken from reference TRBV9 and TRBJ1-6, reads DSGVTQTPKHLITATGQRVTLRCSPRSGDLSVYWYQQSLDQGLQFLIQYYNGEERAKGNILERFSAQQFPDLHSELNLSSLELGDSALYFCASSPRVRTGVSPLHFGNGTRLTVT.

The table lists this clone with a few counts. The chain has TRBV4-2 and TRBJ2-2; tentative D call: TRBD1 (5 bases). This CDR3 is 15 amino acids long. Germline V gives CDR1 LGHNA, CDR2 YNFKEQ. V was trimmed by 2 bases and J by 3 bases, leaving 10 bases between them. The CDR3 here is CASSQRQSDTGELFF. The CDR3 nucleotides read TGTGCCAGCAGCCAACGACAGAGCGACACCGGGGAGCTGTTTTTT.

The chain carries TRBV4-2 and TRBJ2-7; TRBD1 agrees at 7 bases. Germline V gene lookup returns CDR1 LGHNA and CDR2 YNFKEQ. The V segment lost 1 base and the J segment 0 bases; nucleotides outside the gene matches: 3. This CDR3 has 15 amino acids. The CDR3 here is CASSQGQGGSYEQYF. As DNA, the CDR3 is TGTGCCAGCAGCCAAGGACAGGGTGGCTCCTACGAGCAGTACTTC.

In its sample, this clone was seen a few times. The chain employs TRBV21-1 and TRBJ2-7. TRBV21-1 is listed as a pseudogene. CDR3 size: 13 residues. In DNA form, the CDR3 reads TGTGCCAGCAGCCCCCCAGCCCATTACGAGCAGTACTTC. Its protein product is CASSPPAHYEQYF.

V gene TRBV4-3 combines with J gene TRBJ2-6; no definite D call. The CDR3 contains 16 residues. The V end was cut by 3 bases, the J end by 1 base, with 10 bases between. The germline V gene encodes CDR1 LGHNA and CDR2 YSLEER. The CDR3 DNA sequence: TGCGCCAGCAGCCATCTAAGGGCTTCTGGGGCCAACGTCCTGACTTTC. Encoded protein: CASSHLRASGANVLTF.

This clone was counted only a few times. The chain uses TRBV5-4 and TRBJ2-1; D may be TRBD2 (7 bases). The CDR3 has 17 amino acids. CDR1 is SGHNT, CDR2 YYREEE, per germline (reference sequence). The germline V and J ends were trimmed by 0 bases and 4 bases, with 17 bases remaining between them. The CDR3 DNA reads TGTGCCAGCAGCTTGGACAGCGGGACAAACCCTTACAATGAGCAGTTCTTC. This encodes CASSLDSGTNPYNEQFF.

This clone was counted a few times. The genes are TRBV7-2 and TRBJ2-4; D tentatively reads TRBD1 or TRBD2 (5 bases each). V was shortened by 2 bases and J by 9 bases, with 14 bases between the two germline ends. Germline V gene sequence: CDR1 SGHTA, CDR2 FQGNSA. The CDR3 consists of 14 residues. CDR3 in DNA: TGTGCCAGCAGCTTACTGGGGGTTGGACGCATTCAGTACTTC. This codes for CASSLLGVGRIQYF.

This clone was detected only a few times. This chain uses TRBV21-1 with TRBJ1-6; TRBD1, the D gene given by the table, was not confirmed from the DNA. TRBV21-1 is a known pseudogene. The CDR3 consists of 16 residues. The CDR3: CASSGQGAPYNSPLHF. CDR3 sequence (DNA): TGTGCCAGCAGCGGACAGGGGGCGCCCTATAATTCACCCCTCCACTTT.

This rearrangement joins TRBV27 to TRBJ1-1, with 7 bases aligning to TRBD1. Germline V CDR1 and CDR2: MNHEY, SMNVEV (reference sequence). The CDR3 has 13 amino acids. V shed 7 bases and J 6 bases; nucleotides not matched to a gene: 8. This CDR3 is CASTLRQGAEAFF. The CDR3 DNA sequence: TGTGCCAGCACCCTGAGACAGGGAGCTGAAGCTTTCTTT.

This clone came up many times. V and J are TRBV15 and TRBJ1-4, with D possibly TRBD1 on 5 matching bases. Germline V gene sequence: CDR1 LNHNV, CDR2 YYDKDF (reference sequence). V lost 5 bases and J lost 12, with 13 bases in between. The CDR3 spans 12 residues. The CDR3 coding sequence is TGTGCCACCAGCGGGGCGCAACTCGAACTGTTTTTT. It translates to CATSGAQLELFF. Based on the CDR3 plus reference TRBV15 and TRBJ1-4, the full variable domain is DAMVIQNPRYQVTQFGKPVTLSCSQTLNHNVMYWYQQKSSQAPKLLFHYYDKDFNNEADTPDNFQSRRPNTSFCFLDIRSPGLGDTAMYLCATSGAQLELFFGSGTQLSVL.

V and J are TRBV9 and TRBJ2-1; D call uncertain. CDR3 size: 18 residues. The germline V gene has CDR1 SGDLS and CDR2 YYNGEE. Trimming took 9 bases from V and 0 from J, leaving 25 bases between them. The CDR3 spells CATGSGLENPSSYNEQFF. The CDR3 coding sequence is TGTGCCACCGGTAGTGGGCTAGAGAATCCAAGCTCCTACAATGAGCAGTTCTTC.

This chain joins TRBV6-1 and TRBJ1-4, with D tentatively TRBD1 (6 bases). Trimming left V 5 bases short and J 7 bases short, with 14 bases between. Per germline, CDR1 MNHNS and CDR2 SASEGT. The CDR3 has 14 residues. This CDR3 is CASSPWGAFEKLFF. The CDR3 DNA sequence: TGTGCCAGCAGTCCCTGGGGGGCGTTTGAAAAACTGTTTTTT.

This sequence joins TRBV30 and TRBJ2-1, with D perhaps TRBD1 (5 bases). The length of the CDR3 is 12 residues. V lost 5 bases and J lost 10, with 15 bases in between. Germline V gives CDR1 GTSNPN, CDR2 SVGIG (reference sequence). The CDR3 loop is CAWQDRRGEQFF. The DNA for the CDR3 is TGTGCCTGGCAGGACCGAAGGGGCGAGCAGTTCTTC.

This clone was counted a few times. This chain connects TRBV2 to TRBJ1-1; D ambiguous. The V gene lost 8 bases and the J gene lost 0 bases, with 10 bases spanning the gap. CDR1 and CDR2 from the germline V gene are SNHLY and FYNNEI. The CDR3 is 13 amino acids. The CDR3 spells CASGNKLNTEAFF. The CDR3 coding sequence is TGTGCCAGCGGAAATAAGCTGAACACTGAAGCTTTCTTT. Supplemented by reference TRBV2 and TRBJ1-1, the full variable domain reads EPEVTQTPSHQVTQMGQEVILRCVPISNHLYFYWYRQILGQKVEFLVSFYNNEISEKSEIFDDQFSVERPDGSNFTLKIRSTKLEDSAMYFCASGNKLNTEAFFGQGTRLTVV.

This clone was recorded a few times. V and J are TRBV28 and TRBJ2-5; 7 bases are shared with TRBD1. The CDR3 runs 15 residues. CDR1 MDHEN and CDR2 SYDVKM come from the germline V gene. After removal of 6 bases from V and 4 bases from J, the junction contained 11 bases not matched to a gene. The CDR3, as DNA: TGTGCCAGCAGCGGCCAGACAGGGAGCCCAGAGACCCAGTACTTC. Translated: CASSGQTGSPETQYF.

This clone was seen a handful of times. Here the CDR3 DNA reads TGTGCCAGCAGTGACTCGTCGACCTCCCCCGGGGAGCTGTTTTTT. Amino acids: CASSDSSTSPGELFF. This rearrangement joins TRBV6-4 to TRBJ2-2; D ambiguous. CDR3 size: 15 residues. Germline values: CDR1 MRHNA, CDR2 SNTAGT. Trimming pared 0 bases from V and 6 bases from J, leaving 11 bases between.

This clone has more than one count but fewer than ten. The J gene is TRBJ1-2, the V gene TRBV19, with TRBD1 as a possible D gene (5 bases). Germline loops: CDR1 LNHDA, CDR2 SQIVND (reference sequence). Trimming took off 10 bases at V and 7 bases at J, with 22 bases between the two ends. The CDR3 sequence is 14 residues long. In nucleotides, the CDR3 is TGTGCCACCTCTCGAGGCGAGGGGCAGGCTGGCTACACCTTC. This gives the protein CATSRGEGQAGYTF.

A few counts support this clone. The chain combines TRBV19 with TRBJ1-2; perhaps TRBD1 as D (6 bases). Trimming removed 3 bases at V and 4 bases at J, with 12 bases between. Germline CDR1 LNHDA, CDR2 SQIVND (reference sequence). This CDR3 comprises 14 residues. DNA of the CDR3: TGTGCCAGTAGTATCGGACAGACCGTCTATGGCTACACCTTC. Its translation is CASSIGQTVYGYTF.

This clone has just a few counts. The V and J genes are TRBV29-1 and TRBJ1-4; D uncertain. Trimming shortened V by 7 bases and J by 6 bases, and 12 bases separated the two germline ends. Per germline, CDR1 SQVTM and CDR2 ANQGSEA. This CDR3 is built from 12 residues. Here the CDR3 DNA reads TGCAGCGGGGGAGGAAAAGATGAAAAACTGTTTTTT. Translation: CSGGGKDEKLFF.